The 2 T cell receptor beta chains listed next were all sequenced from one sample in a study of graft-versus-host responses after intestinal transplantation. Graft specimens yielded both intraepithelial and lamina propria lymphocytes. TCRdb's table, derived via immunoSEQ multiplex PCR, lists solely in-frame clones and lacks some. The table records approximately 14,000 clones, about 74% of them present only once. The source was ileum tissue, collected 16 days after intestinal transplant. The receptors stem from a human patient who received an intestinal transplant, so some T cells may come from the graft donor.

This clone was detected a few times. This chain links TRBV6-4 with TRBJ2-1, with TRBD2 matching 12 bases. CDR3 length equals 15 residues. Germline CDR1 and CDR2: MRHNA and SNTAGT. The junction had 7 bases not matched to a gene; V was cut back by 7 bases and J by 6 bases. DNA of the CDR3: TGTGCCAGCATGGAAACTAGCGGGGGGACCAATGAGCAGTTCTTC. It is translated as CASMETSGGTNEQFF.

The rearrangement links TRBV4-1 to TRBJ2-7; 9 bases are a match to TRBD1. The CDR3 totals 16 residues. Germline V gene data show CDR1 as MGHRA and CDR2 as YSYEKL. J gave up 3 bases and V 0 bases, and 6 bases lay outside the gene matches. The CDR3 here is CASSQDFGTGYYEQYF. Written as DNA, the CDR3 is TGCGCCAGCAGCCAAGATTTCGGGACAGGGTACTACGAGCAGTACTTC.